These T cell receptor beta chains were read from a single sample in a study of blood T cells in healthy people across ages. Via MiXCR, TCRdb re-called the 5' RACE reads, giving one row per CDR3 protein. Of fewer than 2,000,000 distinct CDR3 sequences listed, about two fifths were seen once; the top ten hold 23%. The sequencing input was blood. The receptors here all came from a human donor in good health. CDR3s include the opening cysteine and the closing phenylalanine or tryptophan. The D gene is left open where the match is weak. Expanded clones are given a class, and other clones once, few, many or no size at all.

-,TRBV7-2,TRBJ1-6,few,TGTGCCAGCAGCTCCTCAGGACCTAATTCACCCCTCCACTTT,CASSSSGPNSPLHF
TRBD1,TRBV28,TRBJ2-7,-,TGTGCCAGCAGGGTCGGACAGGTTAGCTACGAGCAGTACTTC,CASRVGQVSYEQYF
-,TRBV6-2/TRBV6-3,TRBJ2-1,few,TGTGCCACCATAACGAGGGATTACAATGAGCAGTTCTTC,CATITRDYNEQFF
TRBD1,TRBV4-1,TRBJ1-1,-,TGCGCCAGCAGCCAGGGGACAGGGATACACATGAACACTGAAGCTTTCTTT,CASSQGTGIHMNTEAFF
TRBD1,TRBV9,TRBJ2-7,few,TGTGCCAGCAGCGTAGCCGGACAGGGGATCTACGAGCAGTACTTC,CASSVAGQGIYEQYF
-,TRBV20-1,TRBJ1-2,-,TGCAGTGCGCCGAACCTCTATGGCTACACCTTC,CSAPNLYGYTF
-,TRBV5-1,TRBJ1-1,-,TGCGCCAGCACCCCGTCCGCAGCGAACACTGAAGCTTTCTTT,CASTPSAANTEAFF
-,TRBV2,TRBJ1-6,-,TGTGCCAGCAGTGAAGAAGGGGGATCACCCCTCCACTTT,CASSEEGGSPLHF
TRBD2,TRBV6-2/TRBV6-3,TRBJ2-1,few,TGTGCCAGCAGCCGACTAGCGGGGGGACGGGGCAATGAGCAGTTCTTC,CASSRLAGGRGNEQFF
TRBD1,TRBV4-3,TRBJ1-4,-,TGCGCCAGCAGCCAACTACGAGGGACAGGGAGGCCTGAAAAACTGTTTTTT,CASSQLRGTGRPEKLFF